The rows below give T cell receptor beta chains drawn from one sample of a study of T cell repertoires in cytomegalovirus infection. Each CDR3 protein is one row after TCRdb ran MiXCR on the reads. The table lists roughly 300,000 distinct CDR3 sequences, around 9.5% of them singletons. The sequenced sample consisted of PBMCs. These receptor sequences come from a human donor in good health (CMV status not recorded). Some clones in this sample may be carry-over from other donors' samples. CDR3s include the opening cysteine and the closing phenylalanine or tryptophan. D genes are given only for firm matches. Clone size, where shown, is once, few, many, or a class for clones that have expanded.

J gene	clone size	CDR3 length	D gene	V gene	CDR3 protein	CDR3 DNA
TRBJ2-3	NA	15	NA	TRBV7-3	CASSPAGLFTDTQYF	TGTGCCAGCAGCCCGGCGGGACTTTTCACAGATACGCAGTATTTT
TRBJ2-7	many	13	NA	TRBV7-2	CASSLRVRDPCYF	TGTGCCAGCAGCCTTCGAGTTAGGGACCCCTGTTACTTC
TRBJ2-2	NA	14	NA	TRBV30	CAWNELHYTGELFF	TGTGCCTGGAATGAGTTGCACTACACCGGGGAGCTGTTTTTT
TRBJ2-6	NA	16	NA	TRBV7-2	CASSPFTSRGANVLTF	TGTGCCAGCAGCCCCTTCACGAGCCGTGGGGCCAACGTCCTGACTTTC
TRBJ2-7	many	17	TRBD2	TRBV28	CASSPSVGAGGYYEQYF	TGTGCCAGCAGTCCGTCGGTCGGGGCGGGAGGTTACTACGAGCAGTACTTC
TRBJ2-7	many	15	TRBD2	TRBV7-8	CASSTEREGHYEQYF	TGTGCCAGCAGCACCGAGCGGGAGGGCCACTACGAGCAGTACTTC
TRBJ1-2	NA	15	NA	TRBV4-3	CASSHGDSSNYGYTF	TGCGCCAGCAGCCATGGCGACAGTTCTAACTATGGCTACACCTTC
TRBJ1-5	NA	16	NA	TRBV28	CASSPLWQGNNQPQHF	TGTGCCAGCAGCCCCTTATGGCAGGGAAACAATCAGCCCCAGCATTTT
TRBJ2-7	NA	11	NA	TRBV7-9	CASSMDSEQYF	TGTGCCAGCAGCATGGACAGCGAGCAGTACTTC
TRBJ1-4	NA	13	NA	TRBV5-4	CASSLGRGTELFF	TGTGCCAGCAGCTTGGGGAGGGGCACGGAACTGTTTTTT
TRBJ1-1	many	13	NA	TRBV7-2	CASSLKRNTEAFF	TGTGCCAGCAGCTTAAAAAGAAACACTGAAGCTTTCTTT
TRBJ1-1	many	14	NA	TRBV5-4	CASSSRRENTEAFF	TGTGCCAGCAGCTCCCGGAGGGAAAACACTGAAGCTTTCTTT
TRBJ2-7	NA	13	TRBD1	TRBV6-1	CATTDDRVSEQYF	TGTGCCACCACCGATGACAGGGTAAGCGAGCAGTACTTC
TRBJ2-1	many	17	NA	TRBV7-3	CASSSRRSRGRYNEQFF	TGTGCCAGCAGCTCTAGGCGATCCCGGGGGCGGTACAATGAGCAGTTCTTC
TRBJ2-3	many	16	NA	TRBV4-3	CASSQAAQGLSDTQYF	TGCGCCAGCAGCCAAGCGGCGCAGGGCCTCTCAGATACGCAGTATTTT
TRBJ2-7	NA	13	NA	TRBV7-8	CASSFRGSYEQYF	TGTGCCAGCAGCTTCAGGGGCTCCTACGAGCAGTACTTC
TRBJ2-1	many	18	TRBD2	TRBV28	CASSREKWTSGGYNEQFF	TGTGCCAGCAGTAGGGAGAAATGGACTAGCGGGGGCTACAATGAGCAGTTCTTC
TRBJ2-7	few	16	NA	TRBV4-1	CASSQAGKRVSYEQYF	TGTGCCAGCAGCCAAGCCGGAAAGCGGGTCTCCTACGAGCAGTACTTC
TRBJ2-7	few	16	TRBD2	TRBV27	CASSLKAGGPRNEQYF	TGTGCCAGCAGTTTAAAAGCGGGAGGGCCGAGGAACGAGCAGTACTTC
TRBJ2-1	few	14	NA	TRBV6-2/TRBV6-3	CASSYAAAGSEQFF	TGTGCCAGCAGTTACGCAGCGGCAGGAAGTGAGCAGTTCTTC